The clone carrying this T cell receptor (gamma chain) appeared a few times. Antigen unknown. Given a much more abundant clone one base away, this may be a read error. Thymocytes were sorted as CD3+ TCRVdelta1+ TCRVdelta2- after alphabeta T cell depletion. Extracted RNA was reverse transcribed into cDNA. The CDR3 regions were amplified by multiplex PCR from V-gene primers to a constant-region primer. TCRdb reapplied CATT to the multiplex PCR reads. The table lists tens of thousands of gamma-chain clones, 20% of them singletons, with roughly 2% in the top ten. The sample comes from a study of Vδ1+ human thymocytes. Whole-study results and caveats: Thymic TRG and TRD repertoires appeared highly polyclonal, with Gaussian CDR3 length distributions.

V lost 4 bases to trimming and J lost 0 bases; unmatched junction nucleotides: 3. This CDR3 has 13 amino acids. Germline V lookup: CDR1 VENAVY, CDR2 YDSYNSRV. The sequencing input was Vdelta1+ gamma-delta thymocytes from the thymus. Subset indicated: FACS-sorted CD3+ TCRalphabeta- TCRVdelta1+ TCRVdelta2- thymocytes. The genes are TRGV8 and TRGJ1 or TRGJ2. The TCR comes from a girl under three years old who had congenital heart surgery. The CDR3 bases are TGTGCCACCTGGGAAGGGAATTATTATAAGAAACTCTTT. Its translation: CATWEGNYYKKLF.